The 13 T cell receptor beta chains listed next were all sequenced from one sample in a study of T cell responses to AZD1222 COVID-19 vaccine. Measured with immunoSEQ multiplex PCR; TCRdb has only the in-frame clones, and not every one. The table has some 130,000 clones, roughly 80% seen once. Here the sequenced sample was peripheral blood, taken on day 0 of AZD1222 vaccination. The receptors were gathered from an adult in good health.

V gene TRBV12-3 or TRBV12-4 combines with J gene TRBJ1-1; D is ambiguous. V lost 6 bases and J 7 bases, leaving 15 bases between the germline ends. The CDR3 extends over 13 amino acids. CDR3 sequence (DNA): TGTGCCAGCAGCTCCACTGGTAGTAGTGAAGCTTTCTTT. Its protein product is CASSSTGSSEAFF.

The chain uses TRBV2 and TRBJ2-3; D unresolved. The CDR3 loop spans 15 amino acids. CDR1 and CDR2 (germline): SNHLY, FYNNEI. Trimming cost V 6 bases and J 0 bases, with 13 bases left between them. CDR3 residues: CASRDQLTSTDTQYF. CDR3 coding DNA: TGTGCCAGCAGAGACCAATTAACTAGCACAGATACGCAGTATTTT.

This clone has only a few counts. The sample holds other DNA sequences that translate to the same CDR3. The CDR3 nucleotides read TGTGCCAGCAGCGGACAGGCGAACACTGAAGCTTTCTTT. It specifies CASSGQANTEAFF. The chain uses TRBV9 and TRBJ1-1, with a weak D call TRBD1 (6 bases). Per the germline V gene, CDR1 is SGDLS and CDR2 is YYNGEE. V shed 3 bases and J shed 1 base, with 7 bases lying between them. The CDR3 is 13 amino acids. The variable domain in full, with the rest retrieved from reference TRBV9 and TRBJ1-1, is DSGVTQTPKHLITATGQRVTLRCSPRSGDLSVYWYQQSLDQGLQFLIQYYNGEERAKGNILERFSAQQFPDLHSELNLSSLELGDSALYFCASSGQANTEAFFGQGTRLTVV.

The chain links TRBV24-1 to TRBJ2-1; TRBD1 might be the D (6 bases). Germline CDR1 reads KGHDR; CDR2 reads SFDVKD. CDR3 size: 14 residues. With 4 bases removed from V and 7 bases from J, the gap between germline ends came to 13 bases. The CDR3, as DNA: TGTGCCACCAGTGACTCAGGACAGATTAATGAGCAGTTCTTC. Residues: CATSDSGQINEQFF.

This CDR3 is CASSSDRQETQYF. CDR3 nucleotides: TGTGCCAGCAGCTCCGACAGACAAGAGACCCAGTACTTC. The genes are TRBV7-8 and TRBJ2-5; weak D call: TRBD1 (5 bases). V dropped 4 bases and J dropped 2 bases, with 8 bases sitting between them. This CDR3 is built from 13 residues. Germline V gives CDR1 SGHVS, CDR2 FQNEAQ.

V is TRBV27 and J is TRBJ1-1; 8 nucleotides agree with TRBD1. V dropped 3 bases and J dropped 1; count of bases not matched to a gene: 4. There are 15 residues in the CDR3. Per the germline V gene, CDR1 is MNHEY and CDR2 is SMNVEV (reference sequence). The CDR3 spells CASSFGQGGNTEAFF. CDR3 sequence (DNA): TGTGCCAGCAGTTTCGGACAGGGCGGGAACACTGAAGCTTTCTTT.

This clone was found a few times. The chain links TRBV2 to TRBJ2-3; 10 nucleotides align to TRBD1. The germline gives CDR1 SNHLY, CDR2 FYNNEI. The CDR3 spans 15 residues. V was pared by 4 bases and J by 6 bases, with 7 bases of the junction left unmatched. The CDR3 region is CASSADRGHSDTQYF. CDR3 nucleotides: TGTGCCAGCAGTGCAGACAGGGGGCATTCCGATACGCAGTATTTT.

The chain employs TRBV27 and TRBJ1-1; D is uncertain. CDR3 size: 13 residues. V was clipped by 2 bases and J by 8 bases, with 12 bases between them. CDR1 is MNHEY, CDR2 SMNVEV, per germline (reference sequence). The CDR3 DNA follows: TGTGCCAGCAGTTTAAGTCGGACTACCGAAGCTTTCTTT. Translation gives CASSLSRTTEAFF.

V usage is TRBV3-1 (or the pseudogene TRBV3-2) and J usage is TRBJ2-1, with D tentatively TRBD1 or TRBD2 (5 bases each). Germline lookup yields CDR1 LGHDT and CDR2 YNNKEL (reference sequence). V was cut by 3 bases and J by 5 bases, with 17 bases left in between. This CDR3 has 16 amino acids. CDR3 protein: CASSQLSRAGNNEQFF. In DNA form, the CDR3 reads TGTGCCAGCAGCCAGTTGAGCAGGGCGGGTAACAATGAGCAGTTCTTC.

The V and J genes are TRBV2 and TRBJ1-6; D not certain. The germline V gene encodes CDR1 SNHLY and CDR2 FYNNEI. The V end was cut by 2 bases, the J end by 3 bases, with 8 bases between. The CDR3 loop spans 15 amino acids. The CDR3 loop reads CASSELGSYNSPLHF. For the CDR3, the DNA is TGTGCCAGCAGTGAATTGGGCAGCTATAATTCACCCCTCCACTTT.

This clone was observed once. The rearrangement links TRBV6-5 to TRBJ2-5, with D perhaps matching TRBD1 or TRBD2 (5 bases each). The V gene's germline CDR1 is MNHEY and CDR2 SVGAGI. The CDR3 runs 15 residues. V shed 5 bases and J shed 4 bases, with 17 bases lying between them. Written as DNA, the CDR3 is TGTGCCAGCAGTCCCCGGTTTGGGGGATCAGAGACCCAGTACTTC. Protein product: CASSPRFGGSETQYF.

The V gene is TRBV5-1, the J gene TRBJ1-2, with 7 bases identical to TRBD1. The CDR3 totals 14 residues. The junction had 12 bases not matched to a gene; V was cut back by 5 bases and J by 8 bases. Germline V gene sequence: CDR1 SGHRS, CDR2 YFSETQ. The CDR3 reads CASREQGYSGGYTF. In nucleotides, the CDR3 is TGCGCCAGCAGGGAACAGGGGTATTCTGGAGGCTACACCTTC.

V is TRBV5-1 and J is TRBJ2-1; D gene ambiguous. The CDR3 length is 14 residues. Germline V lookup: CDR1 SGHRS, CDR2 YFSETQ. The V end was cut by 0 bases, the J end by 5 bases, with 9 bases between. The CDR3 protein is CASSLEALNNEQFF. Written as DNA, the CDR3 is TGCGCCAGCAGCTTGGAGGCTCTGAACAATGAGCAGTTCTTC.